The sequence of this T cell receptor beta chain was determined in a study of T cells in Graves' hyperthyroidism and ophthalmopathy. In its sample, this clonotype was seen many times. The antigen is undetermined. V lost 0 bases, J lost 6 bases, and 10 bases lay in between. This CDR3 contains 14 residues. The germline CDR1 and CDR2 sequences are SGHRS and YFSETQ. Authors of the study amplified TCR beta CDR3 regions from RNA transcripts. The primer set for the first-round RT-PCR of the TCR CDR3 was HTBI. TCRdb passed the multiplex PCR reads through MiXCR, listing each CDR3 protein once. This sample has over 700,000 distinct CDR3 sequences; about 19% occur once, and the top ten carry about a sixth. This sample holds PBMCs from 9.5 to 10 ml fresh peripheral blood. Study results and limitations: Blood also contained most expanded thyroid clonotypes above 0.001. Ophthalmopathy onset followed model prediction by a median roughly six months. Ophthalmopathy was distinguished from stable hyperthyroidism by 13 V-J signatures.

Sequencing was done on a sample of blood. The TCR was taken from a woman aged 45-65 years with Graves' hyperthyroidism that later progressed to Graves' ophthalmopathy. The rearrangement uses TRBV5-1 and TRBJ2-1; D is possibly TRBD2 (5 bases). The CDR3 region is CASSLALVGNEQFF. CDR3 nucleotide sequence: TGCGCCAGCAGCTTGGCACTAGTCGGCAATGAGCAGTTCTTC. The entire variable domain, with the rest obtained from reference TRBV5-1 and TRBJ2-1, is as follows: KAGVTQTPRYLIKTRGQQVTLSCSPISGHRSVSWYQQTPGQGLQFLFEYFSETQRNKGNFPGRFSGRQFSNSRSEMNVSTLELGDSALYLCASSLALVGNEQFFGPGTRLTVL.